The 23 T cell receptor beta chains below were found in one sample sequenced in a study of tumor-infiltrating lymphocytes in localized non-small cell lung cancer. TCRdb's table, derived via immunoSEQ multiplex PCR, lists solely in-frame clones and lacks some. The data contain 7,000 or so clones, roughly 69% of them singletons. The sequenced sample consisted of uninvolved lung tissue not adjacent to the tumor. The receptors here all came from a human donor with non-small cell lung cancer.

Only a few counts were recorded for this clone. The CDR3 protein is CASSRDRGSEQYF. The CDR3 nucleotides are TGTGCCAGCAGCAGGGACAGGGGGTCCGAGCAGTACTTC. The V gene is TRBV13, the J gene TRBJ2-7; 11 nucleotides align to TRBD1. V was clipped by 5 bases and J by 6 bases; unmatched bases: 3. CDR1 and CDR2 from the germline V gene are PRHDT and FYEKMQ (reference sequence). CDR3 length: 13 amino acids.

The chain carries TRBV6-1 and TRBJ2-5; D is possibly TRBD1 or TRBD2 (6 bases each). The germline gives CDR1 MNHNS, CDR2 SASEGT. Deletions cut 6 bases from V and 1 base from J, with 9 bases between. This CDR3 region has 13 residues. In nucleotides, the CDR3 is TGTGCCAGCAGGAGGGGGGTCCAAGAGACCCAGTACTTC. Translating it yields CASRRGVQETQYF.

The chain employs TRBV27 and TRBJ2-3, with 15 positions matching TRBD2. The CDR3 runs 21 residues. Germline V gene sequence: CDR1 MNHEY, CDR2 SMNVEV (reference sequence). V lost 10 bases and J lost 3; bases outside the gene matches: 23. Here the CDR3 DNA reads TGTGCCACCAACCTGGGGATACCGGGACTAGCGGGAGGCAGGAGGACAGATACGCAGTATTTT. Its protein product is CATNLGIPGLAGGRRTDTQYF.

CDR3 coding DNA: TGTGCCAGCAGTTTTGAGGGATACGAGCAGTACTTC. Amino acids: CASSFEGYEQYF. The chain is built from TRBV28 and TRBJ2-7; TRBD2 might be the D (5 bases). CDR3 size: 12 residues. CDR1 is MDHEN and CDR2 is SYDVKM in the germline V gene. Trimming took 3 bases from V and 4 from J, leaving 7 bases between them.

This clone was recorded a few times. The chain employs TRBV18 and TRBJ1-2; weak D call: TRBD1 (5 bases). The V end was cut by 6 bases, the J end by 6 bases, with 14 bases between. Germline V gene data show CDR1 as KGHSH and CDR2 as LQKENI. There are 13 residues in the CDR3. CDR3 coding DNA: TGTGCCAGCTCGAGGGACCCCCGGGATGGCTACACCTTC. Translating gives CASSRDPRDGYTF.

V gene TRBV27 combines with J gene TRBJ1-5; unclear D gene. Trimming took 0 bases from V and 2 from J, leaving 11 bases between them. Looked up from germline, CDR1 is MNHEY and CDR2 is SMNVEV (reference sequence). CDR3 length: 16 residues. The CDR3, as DNA: TGTGCCAGCAGTTTATCGACCCTCAGAGGCAATCAGCCCCAGCATTTT. Its protein is CASSLSTLRGNQPQHF.

The chain uses TRBV7-9 and TRBJ2-1, with a possible D match to TRBD2 (5 bases). Trimming removed 5 bases from V and 15 bases from J, with 14 bases in between. This CDR3 spans 11 amino acids. Germline CDR1 SEHNR, CDR2 FQNEAQ (reference sequence). CDR3 coding DNA: TGTGCCAGCAGCACTACTAGAGAGGGGTTCTTC. This gives the protein CASSTTREGFF.

The chain has TRBV13 and TRBJ2-1, with TRBD2 matching over 10 bases. The trim removed 5 bases at V and 2 bases at J, leaving 9 bases unmatched. Germline loops: CDR1 PRHDT, CDR2 FYEKMQ (reference sequence). The CDR3 consists of 17 residues. The CDR3 sequence is CASSPHQREGPYNEQFF. The DNA of the CDR3 is TGTGCCAGCAGCCCGCACCAGCGGGAGGGCCCCTACAATGAGCAGTTCTTC.

A remark on this clone: Relative to the germline gene, one junction end is altered; a read error may explain this. This chain links TRBV7-2 with TRBJ2-2; 9 positions agree with TRBD2. Germline-derived CDR1 and CDR2 are SGHTA and FQGNSA. The CDR3 runs to 17 residues. The CDR3: CASSLVAGGPKTGELFF. The CDR3 nucleotides are TGTGCCAGCAGCTTAGTGGCGGGAGGGCCGAAAACCGGGGAGCTGTTTTTT.

The rearrangement joins TRBV7-7 to TRBJ2-7; 9 bases are shared with TRBD1. V shed 5 bases and J 6 bases; nucleotides not matched to a gene: 5. This CDR3 is built from 13 residues. Germline V lookup: CDR1 SSHAT, CDR2 FNYEAQ (reference sequence). CDR3 bases: TGTGCCAGCAGCGCCGACAGGGGGGGCGAGCAGTACTTC. Translating gives CASSADRGGEQYF.

This chain uses TRBV7-6 with TRBJ2-1; 7 positions match TRBD1. Germline CDR1 and CDR2: SGHVS and FNYEAQ. V shed 5 bases, J shed 6 bases, and the junction held 7 bases outside the gene matches. This CDR3 comprises 14 residues. CDR3 nucleotide sequence: TGTGCCAGCAGCCGACAGGGCAGCCCCAATGAGCAGTTCTTC. Translating it yields CASSRQGSPNEQFF.

This sequence joins TRBV7-2 and TRBJ2-5; TRBD2 matches 7 bases. CDR3 length: 16 residues. V shed 5 bases and J 2 bases; nucleotides not matched to a gene: 11. Per germline, CDR1 SGHTA and CDR2 FQGNSA. The CDR3 sequence: CASSPGHASGQETQYF. CDR3 DNA: TGTGCCAGCAGCCCAGGGCACGCTAGCGGACAAGAGACCCAGTACTTC.

J is TRBJ2-2 and V is TRBV10-2; D gene unclear. In germline, CDR1 is WSHSY, CDR2 SAAADI. The V and J ends lost 7 bases and 3 bases respectively, with 9 bases between them. CDR3 length: 13 amino acids. In DNA, the CDR3 is TGCGCCAGCACTCGTCGGTACACCGGGGAGCTGTTTTTT. Its translation is CASTRRYTGELFF.

The chain carries TRBV5-1 and TRBJ2-7, with TRBD1 matching over 9 bases. J lost 3 bases, V lost 0 bases, and 4 bases had no gene match. Germline CDR1 reads SGHRS; CDR2 reads YFSETQ. The CDR3 length is 15 residues. CDR3 residues: CASSLAQGAIYEQYF. The CDR3 bases are TGCGCCAGCAGCTTGGCACAGGGGGCGATCTACGAGCAGTACTTC.

The chain links TRBV20-1 to TRBJ2-1, with a possible D match to TRBD2 (5 bases). Germline values: CDR1 DFQATT, CDR2 SNEGSKA (reference sequence). The CDR3 extends over 11 amino acids. Trimming pared 6 bases from V and 9 bases from J, leaving 12 bases between. CDR3 sequence reads: CSAPDTSEQFF. The CDR3 bases are TGCAGTGCACCGGATACTAGTGAGCAGTTCTTC.

This clone was seen a handful of times. The chain employs TRBV11-2 and TRBJ1-3, with TRBD1 as a possible D gene (6 bases). V was clipped by 4 bases and J by 0 bases, with 19 bases between them. CDR3 size: 18 residues. Germline V gene sequence: CDR1 SGHAT, CDR2 FQNNGV. CDR3 sequence (DNA): TGTGCCAGCAGCTCAGGCATTGGCAGGGGTCACTCTGGAAACACCATATATTTT. Translation gives CASSSGIGRGHSGNTIYF.

V and J are TRBV7-2 and TRBJ1-2; D unclear. The germline V gene has CDR1 SGHTA and CDR2 FQGNSA. The CDR3 length is 14 residues. Between the trimmed V and J ends, which lost 0 bases and 1 base, there was a span of 6 bases. CDR3 sequence: CASSLALSNYGYTF. CDR3 sequence (DNA): TGTGCCAGCAGCTTAGCCCTTAGTAACTATGGCTACACCTTC.

The table lists this clone with a count of one. The chain employs TRBV29-1 and TRBJ1-4; the D gene is possibly TRBD1 (6 bases). Germline CDR1 and CDR2: SQVTM and ANQGSEA. The CDR3 extends over 13 amino acids. The ends were cut back, 7 bases at V and 7 bases at J, with 16 bases in the middle. CDR3 sequence: CSAQRTVGEKLFF. CDR3 nucleotides: TGCAGCGCCCAACGGACAGTCGGTGAAAAACTGTTTTTT.

The chain joins TRBV6-5 to TRBJ2-3; 10 bases agree with TRBD2. Germline V gene data show CDR1 as MNHEY and CDR2 as SVGAGI. Losses at the gene ends were 6 bases for V and 3 bases for J; bases not matched to a gene: 6. The CDR3 sequence is 15 residues long. As DNA, the CDR3 is TGTGCCAGCAGCCCAAGCGGGGGGGGGACAGATACGCAGTATTTT. The encoded protein is CASSPSGGGTDTQYF.

This sequence joins TRBV30 and TRBJ1-4; D is unresolved. The CDR3 contains 13 residues. CDR1 GTSNPN and CDR2 SVGIG come from the germline V gene (reference sequence). Trimming took off 0 bases at V and 2 bases at J, with 4 bases between the two ends. The CDR3 protein is CAWSVGTNEKLFF. CDR3 sequence (DNA): TGTGCCTGGAGTGTAGGGACTAATGAAAAACTGTTTTTT.

The rearrangement links TRBV5-1 to TRBJ1-2; D is uncertain. The CDR3 has 14 residues. Germline CDR1 reads SGHRS; CDR2 reads YFSETQ. The germline V and J ends were trimmed by 0 bases and 6 bases, with 12 bases remaining between them. CDR3 sequence: CASSLEWARDGYTF. CDR3 in DNA: TGCGCCAGCAGCTTGGAGTGGGCGAGGGATGGCTACACCTTC.

V gene TRBV7-2 combines with J gene TRBJ2-3; the D is unclear. The CDR3 is 12 residues long. Germline CDR1 and CDR2: SGHTA and FQGNSA. Trimming took 1 base from V and 5 from J, leaving 4 bases between them. The CDR3 sequence: CASSLVRDTQYF. CDR3 sequence (DNA): TGTGCCAGCAGCTTAGTCCGAGATACGCAGTATTTT.

V and J are TRBV10-3 and TRBJ1-1; D is perhaps TRBD1 (5 bases). Germline V lookup: CDR1 ENHRY, CDR2 SYGVKD. CDR3 length equals 14 residues. V lost 0 bases, J lost 1 base, and 6 bases lay in between. The CDR3 spells CAISESTANTEAFF. The CDR3 DNA reads as TGTGCCATCAGTGAGTCGACAGCGAACACTGAAGCTTTCTTT.